The 18 T cell receptor beta chains below were found in one sample sequenced in a study of blood T cell repertoires in COVID-19 (dated by TCRdb to the early 2020s). Library method: the immunoSEQ multiplex PCR assay. TCRdb retrieved this table from immuneACCESS and kept in-frame rearrangements only. Not all clones are present; in checked studies, unresolved V genes account for under half, and no reason is known for the remainder. This sample is represented by 400,000 to 450,000 clones; 85% to 90% of them were singletons. The top ten clonotypes cover 0.95% to 1.3% of the sample. The sequencing input was PBMCs or T cells enriched from blood (not recorded which). The receptors come from a man aged 30-40 years who had recovered from COVID-19.

The chain employs TRBV19 and TRBJ2-7; TRBD1 agrees at 7 bases. The CDR3 extends over 16 amino acids. V was pared by 9 bases and J by 6 bases, with 20 bases of the junction left unmatched. Germline values: CDR1 LNHDA, CDR2 SQIVND (reference sequence). The CDR3 protein is CASPGQLRQSVSEQYF. The CDR3 DNA follows: TGTGCCAGCCCGGGACAGCTCCGTCAGAGTGTCTCCGAGCAGTACTTC.

V gene TRBV11-2 combines with J gene TRBJ1-5; D is unresolved. V shed 5 bases and J shed 0 bases, with 11 bases lying between them. Germline CDR1 reads SGHAT; CDR2 reads FQNNGV. The CDR3 consists of 15 residues. This CDR3 reads CASSPVPYSNQPQHF. The CDR3 DNA reads TGTGCCAGCAGCCCGGTCCCATATAGCAATCAGCCCCAGCATTTT.

The chain links TRBV18 to TRBJ1-4; no clear D. Germline V CDR1 and CDR2: KGHSH, LQKENI. The CDR3 length is 13 residues. Deletions cut 5 bases from V and 8 bases from J, with 12 bases between. CDR3 bases: TGTGCCAGCTCAGCAGCGGTCGGGGAAAAACTGTTTTTT. The encoded protein is CASSAAVGEKLFF. Filled out from reference TRBV18 and TRBJ1-4, the complete variable domain reads NAGVMQNPRHLVRRRGQEARLRCSPMKGHSHVYWYRQLPEEGLKFMVYLQKENIIDESGMPKERFSAEFPKEGPSILRIQQVVRGDSAAYFCASSAAVGEKLFFGSGTQLSVL.

J is TRBJ1-1 and V is TRBV7-9; D gene unclear. The CDR3 consists of 14 residues. CDR1 and CDR2 (germline): SEHNR, FQNEAQ (reference sequence). V lost 5 bases, J lost 0 bases, and 10 bases lay in between. The CDR3 coding sequence is TGTGCCAGCAGCCGAGGTTCTATGAACACTGAAGCTTTCTTT. Amino acid sequence: CASSRGSMNTEAFF. The variable domain in full, completed from reference TRBV7-9 and TRBJ1-1, reads DTGVSQNPRHKITKRGQNVTFRCDPISEHNRLYWYRQTLGQGPEFLTYFQNEAQLEKSRLLSDRFSAERPKGSFSTLEIQRTEQGDSAMYLCASSRGSMNTEAFFGQGTRLTVV.

In nucleotides, the CDR3 is TGTGCCAGTAGTAGAGGGCTCGGGGAGCTGTTTTTT. Its protein is CASSRGLGELFF. The V gene is TRBV19, the J gene TRBJ2-2; D is perhaps TRBD2 (5 bases). Looked up from germline, CDR1 is LNHDA and CDR2 is SQIVND (reference sequence). V was cut by 4 bases and J by 7 bases, with 7 bases left in between. The CDR3 extends over 12 amino acids.

This chain uses TRBV28 with TRBJ1-2; D gene ambiguous. Germline CDR1 and CDR2: MDHEN and SYDVKM. The CDR3 extends over 13 amino acids. The V end was cut by 6 bases, the J end by 4 bases, with 12 bases between. This CDR3 is CASSLTRLYGYTF. In DNA, the CDR3 is TGTGCCAGCAGCTTGACTAGACTCTATGGCTACACCTTC.

This clone was recorded once. A much bigger clone sits one base away, suggesting this may be a read error. Other DNA sequences in this specimen translate into the identical CDR3. The chain couples TRBV7-8 to TRBJ1-5; maybe TRBD1 (5 bases). The CDR3 has 13 residues. Germline loops: CDR1 SGHVS, CDR2 FQNEAQ. V was pared by 1 base and J by 6 bases, with 7 bases between. This chain's CDR3 is CASSLDRSQPQHF. The CDR3 nucleotides read TGTGCCAGCAGCTTAGACAGGAGTCAGCCCCAGCATTTT.

V usage is TRBV9 and J usage is TRBJ2-5; 11 positions match TRBD2. The germline V gene has CDR1 SGDLS and CDR2 YYNGEE. The CDR3 runs 15 residues. Trimming took 4 bases from V and 4 from J; bases not matched to a gene: 6. CDR3 sequence (DNA): TGTGCCAGCAGCCCCCGACTAGCGGGAAGAGAGACCCAGTACTTC. This gives the protein CASSPRLAGRETQYF.

V is TRBV5-1 and J is TRBJ1-4; 11 bases are a match to TRBD1. CDR3 length equals 14 residues. CDR1 is SGHRS, CDR2 YFSETQ, per germline. The V gene end was trimmed by 4 bases and the J gene end by 8 bases; junction bases not matched to a gene: 4. The CDR3 sequence is CASSAGQGAEKLFF. DNA of the CDR3: TGCGCCAGCAGCGCTGGACAGGGGGCCGAAAAACTGTTTTTT.

The V gene is TRBV9, the J gene TRBJ2-6; weak D call: TRBD2 (5 bases). This CDR3 is 14 amino acids long. V was clipped by 10 bases and J by 0 bases, with 11 bases between them. CDR1 is SGDLS, CDR2 YYNGEE, per germline. The DNA of the CDR3 is TGTGCCTCCGGGGATCGCTCTGGGGCCAACGTCCTGACTTTC. Translated: CASGDRSGANVLTF.

This clone was seen a single time. J is TRBJ1-6 and V is TRBV13; possibly TRBD1 for D (5 bases). Trimming stripped 5 bases from V and 7 bases from J, with 12 bases between. The CDR3 has 14 amino acids. Germline V gene data show CDR1 as PRHDT and CDR2 as FYEKMQ (reference sequence). Here the CDR3 reads CASSEQVWNSPLHF. The CDR3, as DNA: TGTGCCAGCAGCGAACAGGTCTGGAATTCACCCCTCCACTTT.

The rearrangement uses TRBV19 and TRBJ1-5; 7 bases are a match to TRBD1. With 6 bases clipped from V and 0 bases from J, the junction kept 8 bases outside the gene matches. The CDR3 loop spans 16 amino acids. CDR1 and CDR2 (germline): LNHDA, SQIVND (reference sequence). CDR3 in amino acids: CASRRRQGDSNQPQHF. CDR3 DNA: TGTGCCAGTAGACGGAGACAGGGCGATAGCAATCAGCCCCAGCATTTT.

The chain uses TRBV11-1 and TRBJ1-6, with 9 bases identical to TRBD1. This CDR3 spans 16 amino acids. CDR1 and CDR2 from the germline V gene are SGHAT and FQDESV (reference sequence). Trimming cost V 4 bases and J 7 bases; bases outside gene matches: 8. Here the CDR3 DNA reads TGTGCCAGCAGCTCTCAGGACAGGGGTTACAATTCACCCCTCCACTTT. Amino acids: CASSSQDRGYNSPLHF.

The chain carries TRBV7-9 and TRBJ2-7; 11 nucleotides line up with TRBD2. Germline CDR1 is SEHNR and CDR2 is FQNEAQ (reference sequence). Losses at the gene ends were 5 bases for V and 5 bases for J; bases not matched to a gene: 8. The CDR3 runs 15 residues. CDR3: CASSAQLAGANEQYF. The CDR3, as DNA: TGTGCCAGCAGCGCCCAACTAGCGGGAGCGAACGAGCAGTACTTC.

This sequence joins TRBV2 and TRBJ1-5; 9 positions agree with TRBD1. Looked up from germline, CDR1 is SNHLY and CDR2 is FYNNEI. The CDR3 extends over 16 amino acids. J was trimmed by 4 bases and V by 5 bases; bases with no gene match: 9. Here the CDR3 DNA reads TGTGCCAGCAGTCCCCAGGACAGGGGAGAGAATCAGCCCCAGCATTTT. This codes for CASSPQDRGENQPQHF.

The J gene is TRBJ2-2, the V gene TRBV28, with D perhaps matching TRBD2 (6 bases). Looked up from germline, CDR1 is MDHEN and CDR2 is SYDVKM. V was shortened by 6 bases and J by 4 bases, with 21 bases between the two germline ends. This CDR3 comprises 17 residues. CDR3: CASRKTSGRGFTGELFF. The DNA of the CDR3 is TGTGCCAGCAGGAAAACCTCGGGGCGGGGATTCACCGGGGAGCTGTTTTTT.

The chain couples TRBV5-1 to TRBJ1-2; the match to TRBD1 covers 10 bases. Germline-derived CDR1 and CDR2 are SGHRS and YFSETQ. V shed 3 bases, J shed 8 bases, and the junction held 4 bases outside the gene matches. The CDR3 runs to 13 residues. The CDR3 DNA follows: TGCGCCAGCAGCTACGGGACAGGGGTAGGCTACACCTTC. This codes for CASSYGTGVGYTF.

V is TRBV7-8 and J is TRBJ2-5, with a tentative D call TRBD1 (6 bases). This CDR3 is 14 amino acids long. Germline V gene data show CDR1 as SGHVS and CDR2 as FQNEAQ. The V end lost 1 base, the J end lost 4 bases, and 10 bases lay between the germline ends. The chain's CDR3 is CASSLGGGRETQYF. In nucleotides, the CDR3 is TGTGCCAGCAGCTTAGGAGGGGGAAGAGAGACCCAGTACTTC.